This paragraph covers one T cell receptor beta chain sequence. No antigen is known for it. Germline is not matched at one junction end, which may reflect a read error. In addition to blood RNA drawn from unsorted whole blood, germline DNA was extracted. The patients carried chronic HBV infection and had received no treatment. In advance of surgery, 4 to 4.5 milliliters of peripheral blood were collected. Germline assignment: CDR1 SGHNT and CDR2 YENEEA. The CDR3 totals 15 residues. The data originate from a study of tumor-infiltrating lymphocytes in primary liver carcinoma. Making TCR beta cDNA involved approximately 480 ng total RNA and a constant-region primer. Libraries for TCR beta were built through three nested multiplex PCR rounds, which together made up a slightly modified ARM-PCR procedure. The first two PCR rounds used TRBV1-TRBV30 primers with a Cbeta primer, 9 to 11 cycles each. Via MiXCR, TCRdb re-called the multiplex PCR reads, giving one row per CDR3 protein. Among approximately 340,000 distinct CDR3 sequences listed, about two thirds were seen once.

Broader study findings: Tumor tissue displayed a significantly greater top-250-clone fraction than blood (p = 0.039). The overlap of tumor-adjacent and tumor-blood pairs was smaller than that of tumor region pairs.

The V call is TRBV11-3, the J call TRBJ2-1; D is unclear. Sequencing input: peripheral blood. This receptor was taken from a man aged 35 to 55 with primary liver carcinoma and hepatitis B virus infection. This CDR3 reads CASGSEGYGVDERFF. The CDR3 region has the DNA TGTGCCAGCGGCTCGGAAGGGTATGGTGTAGATGAGCGGTTCTTC. The whole variable domain, filled in from reference TRBV11-3 and TRBJ2-1, reads EAGVVQSPRYKIIEKKQPVAFWCNPISGHNTLYWYLQNLGQGPELLIRYENEEAVDDSQLPKDRFSAERLKGVDSTLKIQPAELGDSAVYLCASGSEGYGVDERFFGPGTRLTVL.